Reported below is one T cell receptor (beta chain). The antigen is not known. This entry belongs to a study of T-cell reconstitution after alpha-beta-depleted transplantation in children. Preparing the TCRbeta library involved the use of unique molecular identifiers. TCRdb fed the PCR reads into MiXCR, producing one record per CDR3 protein. In the table there are 200,000 or so distinct CDR3 sequences, roughly 6.3% of which are singletons. In germline, CDR1 is MGHRA, CDR2 YSYEKL. This CDR3 contains 14 residues. The V gene lost 4 bases and the J gene lost 4 bases, with 13 bases spanning the gap. Notes on the study in general: Elevated TCRbeta diversity at day 60 was traced, in some patients, to surviving recipient T cells and thymic progenitors. Most T-cell counts and diversity one year after the transplant came from T cells that were newly produced. About two months after transplant, alpha-beta T cells reportedly came from several hundred expanded graft clones.

The V call is TRBV4-1, the J call TRBJ1-2; D is possibly TRBD1 (5 bases). This specimen consisted of PBMCs, obtained before TCRalphabeta/CD19-depleted stem cell transplant. The source of this sequence is a girl under three years old with combined immunodeficiency, due to receive a stem cell transplant. This CDR3 is CASSRDDPGYGYTF. CDR3 nucleotides: TGCGCCAGCAGCCGGGACGATCCGGGCTATGGCTACACCTTC.